These T cell receptor beta chains were read from a single sample in a study of shared clonotypes between healthy human individuals. Profiling relied on immunoSEQ multiplex PCR, and the TCRdb table lists in-frame clones only, not all of them. This sample carries about 2.1 million clones, 93% of them seen once, and the ten largest clones take about 1.7%. Sequenced: naive CD8+ T cells from PBMCs. All receptors come from a man younger than 35 in good health. Some clones in this sample may be carry-over from other donors' samples. Each CDR3 is given with its conserved first and last residue. D genes are given only for firm matches. Part of the rows lack a size; the others show once, few, many or a class for expanded clones.

V gene	clone size	J gene	D gene	CDR3 DNA	CDR3 protein
TRBV2	-	TRBJ2-2	-	TGTGCCAGCAGTGGGAGTCCTGTGAACACCGGGGAGCTGTTTTTT	CASSGSPVNTGELFF
TRBV6-5	once	TRBJ2-2	-	TGTGCCAGCAGTTACTCGGGGGACGGGGAGCTGTTTTTT	CASSYSGDGELFF
TRBV4-3	-	TRBJ2-7	-	TGCGCCAGCAGCCAGACCCGGAGAGCCTACGAGCAGTACTTC	CASSQTRRAYEQYF
TRBV30	-	TRBJ2-1	TRBD2	TGTGCCAGCAGACTAGCGGGAGGGTCCTACAATGAGCAGTTCTTC	CASRLAGGSYNEQFF
TRBV10-1	-	TRBJ2-1	-	TGCGCCAGCTTGGGGGACGACAGGGACACTAGCGGACCCTACAATGAGCAGTTCTTC	CASLGDDRDTSGPYNEQFF
TRBV4-2	-	TRBJ2-7	-	TGTGCCAGCAGCCAAGTTAGCGCGGACTACGAGCAGTACTTC	CASSQVSADYEQYF
TRBV6-6	-	TRBJ1-3	TRBD1	TGTGCCAGCAGTTCCGACAGGGACTCTGGAAACACCATATATTTT	CASSSDRDSGNTIYF
TRBV21-1	-	TRBJ2-7	-	TGTGCCATCATCCTTCGACAGGGGAATTACGAGCAGTACTTC	CAIILRQGNYEQYF
TRBV7-2	-	TRBJ2-3	TRBD2	TGTGCCAGCAGCTTAGGTATCCTAGCGGCCACAGATACGCAGTATTTT	CASSLGILAATDTQYF
TRBV6-5	-	TRBJ2-7	-	TGTGCCAGCAGTTACTCGAGTGGTCAGGCCTCCTACGAGCAGTACTTC	CASSYSSGQASYEQYF
TRBV2	-	TRBJ2-3	TRBD2	TGTGCCCTTCGCGGGGGGGAGCGCACAGATACGCAGTATTTT	CALRGGERTDTQYF
TRBV4-1	-	TRBJ2-7	-	TGCGCCAGCAGCTTACTTACCGGGGCCTACGAGCAGTACTTC	CASSLLTGAYEQYF
TRBV15	-	TRBJ2-2	-	TGTGCCACCAGCAGATTTGGGGAGGAGCTGTTTTTT	CATSRFGEELFF
TRBV27	-	TRBJ2-1	-	TGTGCCAGCAGTGCTGACTCGTACAATGAGCAGTTCTTC	CASSADSYNEQFF
TRBV9	-	TRBJ2-7	TRBD2	TGTGCCAGCAGCGTAGGAGCGGGAACCCCCCACGAGCAGTACTTC	CASSVGAGTPHEQYF
TRBV7-6	-	TRBJ2-2	-	TGTGCCAGCAGCTCTACGGTGGGAGGAGTTAACACCGGGGAGCTGTTTTTT	CASSSTVGGVNTGELFF
TRBV29-1	-	TRBJ2-1	TRBD1	TGCAGCCTCCGACAGGGGGTCTACAATGAGCAGTTCTTC	CSLRQGVYNEQFF
TRBV4-2	-	TRBJ1-2	-	TGTGCCAGCAGCCAGACAGGTGGCTACACCTTC	CASSQTGGYTF
TRBV9	-	TRBJ2-1	TRBD2	TGTGCCAGCAGCCCTGGGACTAGCGGGAGTTATGGGGATGAGCAGTTCTTC	CASSPGTSGSYGDEQFF
TRBV2	-	TRBJ1-5	-	TGTGCCAGCAGTGAGCCAGGGGACTCAAATCAGCCCCAGCATTTT	CASSEPGDSNQPQHF
TRBV12-5	-	TRBJ2-1	-	TGTGCTAGTGGTTTGGCCCCCGATGAGCAGTTCTTC	CASGLAPDEQFF
TRBV4-3	-	TRBJ1-6	-	TGCGCCAGCAGCCAAGTAGACAGTCGTAATTCACCCCTCCACTTT	CASSQVDSRNSPLHF
TRBV7-9	once	TRBJ2-7	TRBD1	TGTGCCAGCAGCTGGACGGACAGGGGGGAATTCTACGAGCAGTACTTC	CASSWTDRGEFYEQYF
TRBV9	-	TRBJ2-1	TRBD2	TGTGCCAGCAGCGTAGGTTTCGGGACTAGCGGGAGCTGGGAGCAGTTCTTC	CASSVGFGTSGSWEQFF
TRBV28	-	TRBJ2-3	-	TGTGCCAGCAGTTTCGTGGGGTCCTCCACAGATACGCAGTATTTT	CASSFVGSSTDTQYF
TRBV9	-	TRBJ1-2	-	TGTGCCAGCAGCGTAGAGGGCAGCTCCTATGGCTACACCTTC	CASSVEGSSYGYTF
TRBV9	-	TRBJ2-4	-	TGTGCCAGCAGCGTAGGACGGGACAAGAACATTCAGTACTTC	CASSVGRDKNIQYF
TRBV5-6	once	TRBJ2-7	TRBD1	TGTGCCAGCAGCCTCCGGACAGGGATCAACGAGCAGTACTTC	CASSLRTGINEQYF
TRBV6-5	-	TRBJ1-1	-	TGTGCCAGCAGTTACTCGATGAGTACTGAAGCTTTCTTT	CASSYSMSTEAFF
TRBV2	-	TRBJ1-1	-	TGTGCCAGCAGTGATCTGTTTGGAGGATCCCGTCCGGCTTTCTTT	CASSDLFGGSRPAFF
TRBV6-1	-	TRBJ1-1	-	TGTGCCAGCAACGAGGTGTGGGGCGAAGCTTTCTTT	CASNEVWGEAFF
TRBV27	-	TRBJ1-1	TRBD1	TGTGCCAGCAGTTTACTAGGGGGCAGTGAAGCTTTCTTT	CASSLLGGSEAFF
TRBV19	-	TRBJ2-1	-	TGTGCCAGTAGTTTGGTGGGAGGCGATGAGCAGTTCTTC	CASSLVGGDEQFF
TRBV7-9	once	TRBJ1-3	-	TGTGCCAGCAGCCCTCGAGGCTCTGGAAACACCATATATTTT	CASSPRGSGNTIYF
TRBV6-4	-	TRBJ2-7	TRBD2	TGTGCCAGCAGTGAGGGAGCGGGGTTCACCTACGAGCAGTACTTC	CASSEGAGFTYEQYF
TRBV7-3	-	TRBJ2-3	TRBD2	TGTGCCAGCAGCCCCGGGACTAGCGGGAGTCTCGCAGATACGCAGTATTTT	CASSPGTSGSLADTQYF
TRBV5-1	-	TRBJ2-1	-	TGCGCCAGCAGCTTCACAGGGCATGAGCAGTTCTTC	CASSFTGHEQFF
TRBV7-6	-	TRBJ2-7	TRBD2	TGTGCCAGCAGCCAAGGACTAGAAGGACACGAGCAGTACTTC	CASSQGLEGHEQYF
TRBV27	-	TRBJ1-2	-	TGTGCCAGCAGTTTATCGGCCAACTATGGCTACACCTTC	CASSLSANYGYTF
TRBV6-1	-	TRBJ2-7	TRBD1	TGTGCCAGCAGTCATCCCGGGACAGCCTACGAGCAGTACTTC	CASSHPGTAYEQYF
TRBV27	-	TRBJ1-2	TRBD1	TGTGCCAGCAGCCCGGGGCAGGGGGCGTTCTATGGCTACACCTTC	CASSPGQGAFYGYTF
TRBV18	-	TRBJ2-4	TRBD1	TGTGCCAGCTCACCCTCTGGACAGGGGGGCGGGTATTTGGCCAAAAACATTCAGTACTTC	CASSPSGQGGGYLAKNIQYF
TRBV27	-	TRBJ2-7	-	TGTGCCAGCGGGCTGAGCGGCAGCTACGAGCAGTACTTC	CASGLSGSYEQYF
TRBV4-3	-	TRBJ2-1	-	TGCGCCAGCAGCCAAGGCCCCGGAGAGATAGATGAGCAGTTCTTC	CASSQGPGEIDEQFF
TRBV11-3	-	TRBJ2-7	TRBD1	TGTGCCAGCAGCCAGTCCGGGACAGGGAGCGAGCAGTACTTC	CASSQSGTGSEQYF
TRBV18	-	TRBJ2-2	-	TGTGCCAGCTCACCCCCTTGGTCCGCCAGGGGAAGCACCGGGGAGCTGTTTTTT	CASSPPWSARGSTGELFF
TRBV28	-	TRBJ1-1	-	TGTGCCAGCAGCTGGGAGCGGTGGGACACTGAAGCTTTCTTT	CASSWERWDTEAFF
TRBV28	-	TRBJ2-3	-	TGTGCCAGCAGACTCGCAGGATCAGATACGCAGTATTTT	CASRLAGSDTQYF
TRBV18	-	TRBJ2-3	TRBD2	TGTGCCAGCTCACTTGGGACTAGCGGGGGAGATACGCAGTATTTT	CASSLGTSGGDTQYF
TRBV6-5	-	TRBJ2-7	-	TGTGCCAGCAGCGAGAGGATGGGCTACGAGCAGTACTTC	CASSERMGYEQYF
TRBV7-9	-	TRBJ2-3	-	TGTGCCAGCAGCGGACCGCCGGGCCTCACAGATACGCAGTATTTT	CASSGPPGLTDTQYF
TRBV10-3	-	TRBJ2-7	-	TGTGCCATTTCCCAGACAGGCGTGGGGTACGAGCAGTACTTC	CAISQTGVGYEQYF
TRBV5-6	-	TRBJ2-7	-	TGTGCCAGCAGCTTGGTGAGGAGCGAGCAGTACTTC	CASSLVRSEQYF
TRBV4-3	-	TRBJ1-5	-	TGCGCCAGCAGCCAAGATGAGGAACAGCCCCAGCATTTT	CASSQDEEQPQHF
TRBV7-3	-	TRBJ2-1	TRBD2	TGTGCCAGCAGCCCAGTCGGGGGAGGGGCCTACAATGAGCAGTTCTTC	CASSPVGGGAYNEQFF